The present entry profiles one T cell receptor (beta chain) with its context. At one end, the junction sequence differs from germline, possibly due to a read error. Measured with immunoSEQ multiplex PCR; TCRdb has only the in-frame clones, and not every one. The sample includes roughly 300,000 clones, approximately 89% of them seen just once. This entry comes from a study of blood T cell repertoires in COVID-19. CDR1 is SGHTA and CDR2 is FQGNSA in the germline V gene. This CDR3 region has 13 residues. Allocation to cohorts depended on clinical history reported by the participants. This TCR derives from a woman in her 30s who had recovered from COVID-19. The source material was PBMCs or T cells enriched from blood (not recorded which). This chain uses TRBV7-2 with TRBJ1-1; possibly TRBD1 for D (5 bases). The CDR3 spells CASSLGANTEAFF. The CDR3 DNA is TGTGCCAGCAGTTTAGGGGCGAACACTGAAGCTTTCTTT.